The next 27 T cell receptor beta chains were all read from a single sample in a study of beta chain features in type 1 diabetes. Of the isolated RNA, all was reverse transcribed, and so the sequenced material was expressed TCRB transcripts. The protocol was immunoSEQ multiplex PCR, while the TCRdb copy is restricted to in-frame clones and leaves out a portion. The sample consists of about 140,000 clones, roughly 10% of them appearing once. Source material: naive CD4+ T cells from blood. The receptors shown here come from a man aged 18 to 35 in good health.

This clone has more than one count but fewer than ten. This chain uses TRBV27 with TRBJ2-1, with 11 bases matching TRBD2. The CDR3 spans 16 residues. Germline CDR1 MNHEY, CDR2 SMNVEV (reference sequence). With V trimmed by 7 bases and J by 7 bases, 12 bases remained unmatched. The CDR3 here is CASTSPGLAGGNEQFF. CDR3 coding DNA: TGTGCCAGCACCTCCCCCGGGCTAGCGGGGGGAAATGAGCAGTTCTTC.

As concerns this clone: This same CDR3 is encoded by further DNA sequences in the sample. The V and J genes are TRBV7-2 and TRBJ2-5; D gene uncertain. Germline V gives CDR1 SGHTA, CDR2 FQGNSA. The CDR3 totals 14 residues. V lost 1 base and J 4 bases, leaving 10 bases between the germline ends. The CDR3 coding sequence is TGTGCCAGCAGCTTAGGGGTTGCAGGAGAGACCCAGTACTTC. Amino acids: CASSLGVAGETQYF. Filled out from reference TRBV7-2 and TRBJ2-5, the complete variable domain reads GAGVSQSPSNKVTEKGKDVELRCDPISGHTALYWYRQSLGQGLEFLIYFQGNSAPDKSGLPSDRFSAERTGGSVSTLTIQRTQQEDSAVYLCASSLGVAGETQYFGPGTRLLVL.

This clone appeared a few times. The chain's CDR3 is CASSLTGTGNTIYF. CDR3 sequence (DNA): TGTGCCAGCAGCCTGACAGGGACGGGAAACACCATATATTTT. This chain uses TRBV7-2 with TRBJ1-3; TRBD1 matches 7 bases. This CDR3 spans 14 amino acids. Losses at the gene ends were 5 bases for V and 4 bases for J; bases not matched to a gene: 5. From germline, CDR1 is SGHTA and CDR2 FQGNSA.

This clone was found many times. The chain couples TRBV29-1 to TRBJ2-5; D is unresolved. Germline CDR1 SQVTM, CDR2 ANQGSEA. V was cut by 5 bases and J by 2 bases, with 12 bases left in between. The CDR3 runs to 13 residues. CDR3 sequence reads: CSVRGRSQETQYF. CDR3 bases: TGCAGCGTTAGAGGAAGGTCACAAGAGACCCAGTACTTC.

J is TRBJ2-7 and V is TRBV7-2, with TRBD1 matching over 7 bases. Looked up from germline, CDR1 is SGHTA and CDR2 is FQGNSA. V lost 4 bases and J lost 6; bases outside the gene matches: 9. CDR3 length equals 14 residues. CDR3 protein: CASSSSGTAREQYF. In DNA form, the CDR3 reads TGTGCCAGCAGCTCCTCCGGGACAGCTCGCGAGCAGTACTTC.

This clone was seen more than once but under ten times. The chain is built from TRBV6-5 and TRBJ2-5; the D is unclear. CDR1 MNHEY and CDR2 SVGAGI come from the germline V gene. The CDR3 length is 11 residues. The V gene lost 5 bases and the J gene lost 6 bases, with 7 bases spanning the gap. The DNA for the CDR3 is TGTGCCAGCAGTCCGTACAAGACCCAGTACTTC. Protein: CASSPYKTQYF.

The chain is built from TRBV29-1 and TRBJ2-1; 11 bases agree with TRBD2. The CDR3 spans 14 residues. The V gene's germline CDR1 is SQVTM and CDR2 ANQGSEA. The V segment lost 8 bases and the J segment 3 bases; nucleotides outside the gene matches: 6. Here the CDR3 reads CSLTGTSGYNEQFF. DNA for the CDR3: TGCAGCCTTACCGGGACTAGCGGCTACAATGAGCAGTTCTTC.

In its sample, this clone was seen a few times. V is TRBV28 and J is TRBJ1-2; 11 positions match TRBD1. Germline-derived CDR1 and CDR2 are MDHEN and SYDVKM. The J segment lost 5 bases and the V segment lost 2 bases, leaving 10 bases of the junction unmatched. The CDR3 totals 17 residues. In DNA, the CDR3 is TGTGCCAGCAGTTTAGGGACAGGGGGGACCTTGGGGTATGGCTACACCTTC. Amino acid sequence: CASSLGTGGTLGYGYTF.

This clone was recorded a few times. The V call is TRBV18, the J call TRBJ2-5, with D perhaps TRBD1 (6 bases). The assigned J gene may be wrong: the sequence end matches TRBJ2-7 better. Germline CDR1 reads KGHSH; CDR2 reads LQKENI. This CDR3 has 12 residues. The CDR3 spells CASSGQSYEQYF. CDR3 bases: TGTGCCAGCTCCGGACAGTCCTACGAGCAGTACTTC.

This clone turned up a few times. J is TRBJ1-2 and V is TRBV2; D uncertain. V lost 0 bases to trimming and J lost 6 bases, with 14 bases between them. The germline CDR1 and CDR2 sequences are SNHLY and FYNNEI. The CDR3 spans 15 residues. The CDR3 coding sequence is TGTGCCAGCAGTGAAGCTTCGGGTTACCGGGATGGCTACACCTTC. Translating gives CASSEASGYRDGYTF.

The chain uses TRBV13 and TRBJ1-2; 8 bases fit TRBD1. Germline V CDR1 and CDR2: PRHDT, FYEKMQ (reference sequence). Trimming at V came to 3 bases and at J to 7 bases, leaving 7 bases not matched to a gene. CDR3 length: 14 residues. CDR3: CASSFRQGAGGYTF. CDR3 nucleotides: TGTGCCAGCAGCTTTAGGCAGGGGGCGGGTGGCTACACCTTC.

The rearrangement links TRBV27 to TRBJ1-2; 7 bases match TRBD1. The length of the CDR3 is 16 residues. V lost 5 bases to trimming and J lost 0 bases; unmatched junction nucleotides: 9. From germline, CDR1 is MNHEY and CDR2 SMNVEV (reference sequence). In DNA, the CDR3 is TGTGCCAGCAGTCCCGGGACAGCCCGAACTAACTATGGCTACACCTTC. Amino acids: CASSPGTARTNYGYTF.

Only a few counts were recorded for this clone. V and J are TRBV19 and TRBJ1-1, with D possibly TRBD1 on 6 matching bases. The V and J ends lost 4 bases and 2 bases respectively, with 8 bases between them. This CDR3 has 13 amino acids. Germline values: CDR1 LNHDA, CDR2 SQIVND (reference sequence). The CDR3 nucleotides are TGTGCCAGTAGTAGGGACATCAACACTGAAGCTTTCTTT. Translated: CASSRDINTEAFF. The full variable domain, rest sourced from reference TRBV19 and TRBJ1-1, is DGGITQSPKYLFRKEGQNVTLSCEQNLNHDAMYWYRQDPGQGLRLIYYSQIVNDFQKGDIAEGYSVSREKKESFPLTVTSAQKNPTAFYLCASSRDINTEAFFGQGTRLTVV.

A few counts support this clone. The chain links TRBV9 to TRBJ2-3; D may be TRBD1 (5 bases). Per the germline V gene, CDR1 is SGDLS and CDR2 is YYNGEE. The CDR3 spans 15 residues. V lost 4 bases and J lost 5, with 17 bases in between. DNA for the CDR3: TGTGCCAGCAGCCCCCTTCGCCAGGGCGGAGATACGCAGTATTTT. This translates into CASSPLRQGGDTQYF.

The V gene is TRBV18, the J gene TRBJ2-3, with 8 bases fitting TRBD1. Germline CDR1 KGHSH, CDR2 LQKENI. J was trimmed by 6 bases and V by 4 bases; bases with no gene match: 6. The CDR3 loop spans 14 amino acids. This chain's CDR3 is CASSRQGAVDTQYF. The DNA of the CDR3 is TGTGCCAGCTCACGGCAGGGGGCGGTGGATACGCAGTATTTT.

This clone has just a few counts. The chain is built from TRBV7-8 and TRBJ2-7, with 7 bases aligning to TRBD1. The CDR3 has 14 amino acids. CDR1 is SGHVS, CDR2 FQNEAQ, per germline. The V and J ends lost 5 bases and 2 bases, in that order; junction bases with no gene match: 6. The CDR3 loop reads CASSRGQSPYEQYF. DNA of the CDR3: TGTGCCAGCAGCAGGGGACAGAGTCCCTACGAGCAGTACTTC.

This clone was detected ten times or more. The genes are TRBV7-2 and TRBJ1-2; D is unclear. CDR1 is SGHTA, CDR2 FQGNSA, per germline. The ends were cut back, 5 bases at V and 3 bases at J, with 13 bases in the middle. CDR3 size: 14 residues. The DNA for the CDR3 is TGTGCCAGCAGCGGAGGAAGCGGACACTATGGCTACACCTTC. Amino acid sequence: CASSGGSGHYGYTF.

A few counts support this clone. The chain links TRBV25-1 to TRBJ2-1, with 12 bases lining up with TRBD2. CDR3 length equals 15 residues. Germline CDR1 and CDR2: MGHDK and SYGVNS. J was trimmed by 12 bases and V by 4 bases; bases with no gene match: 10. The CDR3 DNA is TGTGCCAGCAGTGCCCCTGGACTAGCGGGGTCGGTGCAGTTCTTC. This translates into CASSAPGLAGSVQFF.

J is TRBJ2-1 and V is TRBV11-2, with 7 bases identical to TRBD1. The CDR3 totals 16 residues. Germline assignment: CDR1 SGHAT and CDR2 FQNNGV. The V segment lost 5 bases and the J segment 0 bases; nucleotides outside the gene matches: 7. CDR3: CASSPLRDSSYNEQFF. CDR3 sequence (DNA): TGTGCCAGCAGCCCCCTTAGGGACAGCTCCTACAATGAGCAGTTCTTC.

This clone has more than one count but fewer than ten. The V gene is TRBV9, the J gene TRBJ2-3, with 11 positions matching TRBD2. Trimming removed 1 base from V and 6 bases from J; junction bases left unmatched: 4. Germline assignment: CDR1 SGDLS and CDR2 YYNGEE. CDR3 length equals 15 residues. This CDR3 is CASSVLAGGWDTQYF. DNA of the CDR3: TGTGCCAGCAGCGTACTAGCGGGGGGATGGGATACGCAGTATTTT.

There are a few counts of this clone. CDR3 DNA sequence: TGTGCCAGCACCTTCGTAGCGGGGGCGATAACCTACGAGCAGTACTTC. Amino acid sequence: CASTFVAGAITYEQYF. V and J are TRBV7-2 and TRBJ2-5, with 9 positions matching TRBD2. The end of the DNA aligns better with TRBJ2-7, so the J call may be wrong. The CDR3 is made up of 16 amino acids. Looked up from germline, CDR1 is SGHTA and CDR2 is FQGNSA.

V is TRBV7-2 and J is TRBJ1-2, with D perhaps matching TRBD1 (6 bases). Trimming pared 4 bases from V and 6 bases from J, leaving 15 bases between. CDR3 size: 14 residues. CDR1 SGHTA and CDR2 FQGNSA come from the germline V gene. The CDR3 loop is CASSSRDKRNGYTF. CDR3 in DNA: TGTGCCAGCAGCTCCCGGGACAAAAGAAATGGCTACACCTTC.

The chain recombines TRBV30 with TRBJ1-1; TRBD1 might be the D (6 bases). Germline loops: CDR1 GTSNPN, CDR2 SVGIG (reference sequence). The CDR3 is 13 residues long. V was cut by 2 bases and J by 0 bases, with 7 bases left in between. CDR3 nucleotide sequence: TGTGCCTGGAGTCGACAGGTGAACACTGAAGCTTTCTTT. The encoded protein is CAWSRQVNTEAFF.

The CDR3 loop is CASSPHVGTVTSTDTQYF. The CDR3 nucleotides are TGTGCCAGCAGCCCCCATGTGGGGACAGTTACTAGCACAGATACGCAGTATTTT. V and J are TRBV7-2 and TRBJ2-3; 7 nucleotides line up with TRBD1. Germline assignment: CDR1 SGHTA and CDR2 FQGNSA. This CDR3 has 18 amino acids. V dropped 5 bases and J dropped 0; count of bases not matched to a gene: 14. The full variable domain, completed using reference TRBV7-2 and TRBJ2-3, is GAGVSQSPSNKVTEKGKDVELRCDPISGHTALYWYRQSLGQGLEFLIYFQGNSAPDKSGLPSDRFSAERTGGSVSTLTIQRTQQEDSAVYLCASSPHVGTVTSTDTQYFGPGTRLTVL.

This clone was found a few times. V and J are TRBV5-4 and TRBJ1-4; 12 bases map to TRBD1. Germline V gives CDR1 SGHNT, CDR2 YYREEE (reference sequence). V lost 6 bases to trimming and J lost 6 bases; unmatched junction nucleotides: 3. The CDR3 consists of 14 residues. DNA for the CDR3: TGTGCCAGCACCCGGGACAGGGGGCATGAAAAACTGTTTTTT. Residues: CASTRDRGHEKLFF. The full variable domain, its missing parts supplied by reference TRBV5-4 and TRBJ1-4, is ETGVTQSPTHLIKTRGQQVTLRCSSQSGHNTVSWYQQALGQGPQFIFQYYREEENGRGNFPPRFSGLQFPNYSSELNVNALELDDSALYLCASTRDRGHEKLFFGSGTQLSVL.

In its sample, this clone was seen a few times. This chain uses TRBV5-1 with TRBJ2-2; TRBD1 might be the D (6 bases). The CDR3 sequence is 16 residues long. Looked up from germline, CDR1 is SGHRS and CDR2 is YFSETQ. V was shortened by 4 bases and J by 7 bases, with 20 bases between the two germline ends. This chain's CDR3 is CASSIPNRDVSGELFF. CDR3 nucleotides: TGCGCCAGCAGCATCCCCAACAGGGACGTAAGCGGGGAGCTGTTTTTT.

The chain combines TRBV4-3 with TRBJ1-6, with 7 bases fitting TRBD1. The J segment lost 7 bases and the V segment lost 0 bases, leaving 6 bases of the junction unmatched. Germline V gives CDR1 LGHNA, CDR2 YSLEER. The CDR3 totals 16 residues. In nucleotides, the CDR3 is TGCGCCAGCAGCCAAGATCTCGGGACAGCAAATTCACCCCTCCACTTT. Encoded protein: CASSQDLGTANSPLHF.